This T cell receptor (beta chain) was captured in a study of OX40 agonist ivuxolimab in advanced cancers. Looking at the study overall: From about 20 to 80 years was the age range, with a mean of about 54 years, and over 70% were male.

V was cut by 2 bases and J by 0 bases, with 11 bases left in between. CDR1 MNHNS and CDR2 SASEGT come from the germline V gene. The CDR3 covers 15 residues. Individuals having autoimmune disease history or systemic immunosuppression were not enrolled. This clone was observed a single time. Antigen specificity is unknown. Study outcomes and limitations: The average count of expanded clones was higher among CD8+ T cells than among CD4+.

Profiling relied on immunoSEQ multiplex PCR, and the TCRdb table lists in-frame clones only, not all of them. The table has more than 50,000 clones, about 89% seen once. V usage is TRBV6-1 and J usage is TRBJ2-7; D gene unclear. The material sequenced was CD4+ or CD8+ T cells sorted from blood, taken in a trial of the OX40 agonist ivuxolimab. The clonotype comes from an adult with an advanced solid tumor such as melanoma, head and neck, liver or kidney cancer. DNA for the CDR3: TGTGCCAGCAGTGAACCAGTGGAGAGCTCCTACGAGCAGTACTTC. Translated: CASSEPVESSYEQYF.